This T cell receptor (beta chain) was identified during a study of blood T cells in healthy people across ages. Study-wide points: Diversity of TCR beta correlated strongly with naive T cell percentage. In the absence of known donor CMV status, changes in expanded clonotypes were possibly confounded.

Primed by a sample-barcoded 5' primer and a J-beta primer mix, a second PCR proceeded for about 7 to 11 cycles. TCRdb itself ran the 5' RACE reads through MiXCR, one entry per CDR3 protein. The sample carries more than 800,000 distinct CDR3 sequences, more than 25% recorded once. There are 16 residues in the CDR3. Trimming left V 3 bases short and J 7 bases short, with 19 bases between. The germline V gene encodes CDR1 SGHTA and CDR2 FQGNSA. Of note for this clonotype: Antigen specificity is unknown.

This chain uses TRBV7-2 with TRBJ2-1; D perhaps matches TRBD2 (7 bases). Material: blood. The sequence came from a woman older than 75 in good health. The DNA for the CDR3 is TGTGCCAGCAGCTTCCTTGGAGGGGGGGCCCCAAATGAGCAGTTCTTC. It translates to CASSFLGGGAPNEQFF.